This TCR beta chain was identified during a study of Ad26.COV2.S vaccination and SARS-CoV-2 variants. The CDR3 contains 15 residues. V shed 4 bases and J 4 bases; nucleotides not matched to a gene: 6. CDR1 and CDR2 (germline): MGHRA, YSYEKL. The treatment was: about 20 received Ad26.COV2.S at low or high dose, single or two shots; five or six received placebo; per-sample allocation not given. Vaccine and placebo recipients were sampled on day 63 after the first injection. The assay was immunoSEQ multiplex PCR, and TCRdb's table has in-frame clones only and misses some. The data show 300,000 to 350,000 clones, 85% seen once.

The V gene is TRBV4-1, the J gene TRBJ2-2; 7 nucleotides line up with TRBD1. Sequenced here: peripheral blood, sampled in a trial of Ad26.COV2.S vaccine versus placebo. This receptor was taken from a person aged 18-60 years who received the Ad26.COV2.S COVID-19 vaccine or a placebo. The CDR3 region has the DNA TGCGCCAGCAGCCTGCAGACAGGGATCACCGGGGAGCTGTTTTTT. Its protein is CASSLQTGITGELFF.